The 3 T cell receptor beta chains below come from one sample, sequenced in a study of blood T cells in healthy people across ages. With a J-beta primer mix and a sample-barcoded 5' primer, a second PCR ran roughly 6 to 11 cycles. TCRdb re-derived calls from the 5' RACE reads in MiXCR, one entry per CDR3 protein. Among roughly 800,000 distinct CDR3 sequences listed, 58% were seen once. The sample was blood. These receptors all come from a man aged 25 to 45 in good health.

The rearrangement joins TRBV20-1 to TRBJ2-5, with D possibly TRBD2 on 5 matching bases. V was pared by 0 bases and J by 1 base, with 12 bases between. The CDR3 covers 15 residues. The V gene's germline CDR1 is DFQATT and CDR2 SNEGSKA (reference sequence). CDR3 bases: TGCAGTGCTAGAGATGCGACTAAGAGCCAAGAGACCCAGTACTTC. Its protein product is CSARDATKSQETQYF.

CDR3 DNA sequence: TGTGCCAGCAGCATAAGACCCACTGAAGCTTTCTTT. Encoded protein: CASSIRPTEAFF. V gene TRBV5-6 combines with J gene TRBJ1-1; D is unclear. The V end lost 4 bases, the J end lost 4 bases, and 8 bases lay between the germline ends. The CDR3 has 12 residues. CDR1 and CDR2 from the germline V gene are SGHDT and YYEEEE.

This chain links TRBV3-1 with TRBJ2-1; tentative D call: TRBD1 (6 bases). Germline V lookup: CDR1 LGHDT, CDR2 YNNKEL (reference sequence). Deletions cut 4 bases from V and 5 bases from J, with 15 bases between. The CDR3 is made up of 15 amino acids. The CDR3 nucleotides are TGTGCCAGCAGCCCCACTCGGACAGCTAACAATGAGCAGTTCTTC. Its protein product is CASSPTRTANNEQFF.